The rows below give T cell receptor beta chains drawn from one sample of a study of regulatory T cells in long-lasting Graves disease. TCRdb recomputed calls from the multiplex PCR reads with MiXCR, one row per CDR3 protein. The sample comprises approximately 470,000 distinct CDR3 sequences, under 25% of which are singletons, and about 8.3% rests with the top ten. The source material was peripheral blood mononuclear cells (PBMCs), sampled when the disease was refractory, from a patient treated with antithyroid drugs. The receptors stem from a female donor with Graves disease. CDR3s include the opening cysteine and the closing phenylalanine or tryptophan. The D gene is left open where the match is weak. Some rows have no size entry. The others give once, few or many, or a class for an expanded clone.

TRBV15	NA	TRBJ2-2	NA	TGTGCCACCAGCAGACCGCTTCAGGGGGGAGACACCGGGGAGCTGTTTTTT	CATSRPLQGGDTGELFF
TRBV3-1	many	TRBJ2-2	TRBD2	TGTGCCAGCAGCCAAGCCAGCGGGAGAGACACCGGGGAGCTGTTTTTT	CASSQASGRDTGELFF
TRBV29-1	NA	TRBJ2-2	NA	TGCAGCGTTGGCTCCGGGGCCACCGGGGAGCTGTTTTTT	CSVGSGATGELFF
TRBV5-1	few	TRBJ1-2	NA	TGCGCCAGCAGCTTCGGGCAGGGAAAGCTCTATGGCTACACCTTC	CASSFGQGKLYGYTF
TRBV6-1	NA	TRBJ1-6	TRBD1	TGTGCCAGCAACCCTACAGGGGGGACCTATAATTCACCCCTCCACTTT	CASNPTGGTYNSPLHF
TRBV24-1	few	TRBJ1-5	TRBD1	TGTGCCACCAGTGACCCAACCTGGACAGGGGGTCAGCCCCAGCATTTT	CATSDPTWTGGQPQHF
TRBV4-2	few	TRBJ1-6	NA	TGTGCCAGCAGCGACGGGCAGGGCAAATCACCCCTCCACTTT	CASSDGQGKSPLHF
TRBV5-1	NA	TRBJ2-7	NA	TGCGCCAGCAGCTTACACCTCTTGGACGAGCAGTACTTC	CASSLHLLDEQYF
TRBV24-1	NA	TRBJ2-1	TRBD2	TGTGCCACCAGTGACGCCGGGACTAGCCATTACAATGAGCAGTTCTTC	CATSDAGTSHYNEQFF
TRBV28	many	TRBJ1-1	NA	TGTGCCAGCAGGGGCAGGGGCGCCACTGAAGCTTTCTTT	CASRGRGATEAFF
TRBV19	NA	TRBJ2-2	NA	TGTGCCAGTAGTCCTCATGTCCAGACGAACACCGGGGAGCTGTTTTTT	CASSPHVQTNTGELFF
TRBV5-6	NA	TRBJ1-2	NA	TGTGCCAGCAGCTATGGACGGAGTGCAGGCTACACCTTC	CASSYGRSAGYTF
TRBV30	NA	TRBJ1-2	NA	TGTGCCTGGAGTGTACAGATCCGGTCCCCCTATGGCTACACCTTC	CAWSVQIRSPYGYTF
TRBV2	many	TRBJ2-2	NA	TGTGCCAGCAGTGGTGGGAAGCTAGACACCGGGGAGCTGTTTTTT	CASSGGKLDTGELFF
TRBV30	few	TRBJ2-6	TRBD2	TGTGCCTGGAGCCGGGAGGCTGGGGCCAACGTCCTGACTTTC	CAWSREAGANVLTF
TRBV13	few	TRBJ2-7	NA	TGTGCCAGCAGCTTAACAGGGTCCTGGGCCTACGAGCAGTACTTC	CASSLTGSWAYEQYF
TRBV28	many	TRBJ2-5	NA	TGTGCCAGCAGTTTAGGGCACCAAGAGACCCAGTACTTC	CASSLGHQETQYF
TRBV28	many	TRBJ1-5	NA	TGTGCCAGCAGCCCTACCTCCGGGAGCAATCAGCCCCAGCATTTT	CASSPTSGSNQPQHF
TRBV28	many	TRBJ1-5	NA	TGTGCCAGCACCACCGGGGTCGGGGTTCAGCCCCAGCATTTT	CASTTGVGVQPQHF
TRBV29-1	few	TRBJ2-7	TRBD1	TGCAGCGTTGAGGCCGGGACAGGGGGTTACGAGCAGTACTTC	CSVEAGTGGYEQYF
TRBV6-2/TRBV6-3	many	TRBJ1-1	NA	TGTGCCAGCAGTTACGCAGGGGCGGCTGCTTTCTTT	CASSYAGAAAFF
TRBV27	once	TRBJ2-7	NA	TGTGCCAGCAGTTTACGTCAGACTGCACAAGGGTACGAGCAGTACTTC	CASSLRQTAQGYEQYF
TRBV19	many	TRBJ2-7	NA	TGTGCCAGTTCTGCGGGCCTCGGCTACGAGCAGTACTTC	CASSAGLGYEQYF
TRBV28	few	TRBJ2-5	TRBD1	TGTGCCAGCAGCCAGACAGGGGATGAGACCCAGTACTTC	CASSQTGDETQYF
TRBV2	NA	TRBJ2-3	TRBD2	TGTGCCAGCAGTGGCCAGCGGGAGTTCGCAGATACGCAGTATTTT	CASSGQREFADTQYF
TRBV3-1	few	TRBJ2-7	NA	TGTGCCAGCAGCCAAGAACTCCCCGACGAGCAGTACTTC	CASSQELPDEQYF
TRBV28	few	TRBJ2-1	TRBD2	TGTGCCAGCAGTTTCGGGGGAGGGTACGAGCAGTTCTTC	CASSFGGGYEQFF
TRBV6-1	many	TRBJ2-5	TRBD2	TGTGCCAGCAGGCTAGCGGGAGGGCTGGAGACCCAGTACTTC	CASRLAGGLETQYF
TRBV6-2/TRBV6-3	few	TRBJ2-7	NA	TGTGCCACCTCACGGGGTTACTACGAGCAGTACTTC	CATSRGYYEQYF
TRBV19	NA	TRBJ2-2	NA	TGTGCCAGTAGTGACCGTCAGAGAGAGCTGTTTTTT	CASSDRQRELFF
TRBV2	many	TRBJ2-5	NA	TGTGCCAGCCCCCCGGGGGAGACCCAGTACTTC	CASPPGETQYF
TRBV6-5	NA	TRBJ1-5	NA	TGTGCCAGCAGTTACTCGGGAAGGGATCAGCCCCAGCATTTT	CASSYSGRDQPQHF
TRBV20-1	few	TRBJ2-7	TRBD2	TGCAGTGCTAGATCCGGGACTAGCGGCTACGAGCAGTACTTC	CSARSGTSGYEQYF
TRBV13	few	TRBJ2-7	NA	TGTGCCAGCAGCTCTCGGCGCGAGCAGTACTTC	CASSSRREQYF
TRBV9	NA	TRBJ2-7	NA	TGTGCCAGCAGCGGACCCGGAGTCCGGTCGTACGAGCAGTACTTC	CASSGPGVRSYEQYF
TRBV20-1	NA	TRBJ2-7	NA	TGCAGTGCTCACTGGGGAAACGAGCAGTACTTC	CSAHWGNEQYF
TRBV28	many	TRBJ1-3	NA	TGTGCCAGCAGTCTGAACAGGTTGAGCTCTGGAAACACCATATATTTT	CASSLNRLSSGNTIYF
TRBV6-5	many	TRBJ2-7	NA	TGTGCCAGCAGTTACGACACGGCGAGCTCCTACGAGCAGTACTTC	CASSYDTASSYEQYF
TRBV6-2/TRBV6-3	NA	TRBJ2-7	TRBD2	TGTGCCAGCAGTGAAGGACTAGCGGGAGACGGGCAGTACTTC	CASSEGLAGDGQYF
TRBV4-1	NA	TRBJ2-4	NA	TGCGCCAGCAGCTTACTCGGGACACCCAAAAACATTCAGTACTTC	CASSLLGTPKNIQYF
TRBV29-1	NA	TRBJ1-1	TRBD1	TGCAGCGCTTCCGGGACAGTGAACACTGAAGCTTTCTTT	CSASGTVNTEAFF
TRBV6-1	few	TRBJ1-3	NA	TGTGCCAGCAGTGCCGGGACACTTGGAAACACCATATATTTT	CASSAGTLGNTIYF
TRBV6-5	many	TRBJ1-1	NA	TGTGCCAGCAGTTACTCGTCAGCAAAGAACACTGAAGCTTTCTTT	CASSYSSAKNTEAFF
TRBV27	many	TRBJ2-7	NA	TGTGCCAGCAGTTCGGGGACAACGGTAGAGCAGTACTTC	CASSSGTTVEQYF
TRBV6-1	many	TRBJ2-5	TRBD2	TGTGCCAGCCCACGGGGGGGAGGGGAGACCCAGTACTTC	CASPRGGGETQYF
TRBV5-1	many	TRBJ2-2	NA	TGTGCCAGCAGCTTGAGTGCGAACACCGGGGAGCTGTTTTTT	CASSLSANTGELFF
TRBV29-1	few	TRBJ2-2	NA	TGCAGCGTTGTATGGCTTTCGCAGACGAACACCGGGGAGCTGTTTTTT	CSVVWLSQTNTGELFF
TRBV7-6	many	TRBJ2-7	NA	TGTGCCAGCAGCTTAGAGGGGGACTCCTCCTACGAGCAGTACTTC	CASSLEGDSSYEQYF
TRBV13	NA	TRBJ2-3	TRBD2	TGTGCCAGCAGCCCCCCTAGCGGGAGAAGGACAGATACGCAGTATTTT	CASSPPSGRRTDTQYF
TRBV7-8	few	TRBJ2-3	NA	TGTGCCAGCAGCTTAGATTTTACGCAAAGGAAGGATACGCAGTATTTT	CASSLDFTQRKDTQYF
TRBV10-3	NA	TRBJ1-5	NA	TGTGCCATCAGTGAGTCCCTGGTCCCACTGGGGGAATCCTATCAGCCCCAGCATTTT	CAISESLVPLGESYQPQHF
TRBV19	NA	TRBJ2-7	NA	TGTGCCAGTAGTATTTCAGGAGCCTACGAGCAGTACTTC	CASSISGAYEQYF